Listed below are T cell receptor beta chains from one sample, sequenced in a study of blood T cell repertoires in COVID-19. Measured with immunoSEQ multiplex PCR; TCRdb has only the in-frame clones, and not every one. The data show 220,000 or so clones, approximately 78% seen once. Sequenced input: peripheral blood. These receptors came from an elderly woman with COVID-19, enrolled during active disease. Each CDR3 is given with its conserved first and last residue. D genes are given only for firm matches. Clone size is stated in some rows and not others, as once, few, many or a class when expanded.

D gene: TRBD2
V gene: TRBV9
clone size: few
J gene: TRBJ2-1
CDR3 DNA: TGTGCCAGCAGCCCCCGGACTAGTACTTACAATGAGCAGTTCTTC
CDR3 protein: CASSPRTSTYNEQFF

D gene: .
V gene: TRBV28
clone size: .
J gene: TRBJ1-1
CDR3 DNA: TGTGCCAGCAGTTTAGTCGTCTACAACACTGAAGCTTTCTTT
CDR3 protein: CASSLVVYNTEAFF

D gene: TRBD2
V gene: TRBV5-1
clone size: .
J gene: TRBJ2-5
CDR3 DNA: TGCGCCAGCAGCTTGACTAGCGGGAAGGAGACCCAGTACTTC
CDR3 protein: CASSLTSGKETQYF

D gene: .
V gene: TRBV6-5
clone size: .
J gene: TRBJ2-4
CDR3 DNA: TGTGCCAGCAGTTACAGCGGACTGGACAAAAACATTCAGTACTTC
CDR3 protein: CASSYSGLDKNIQYF

D gene: .
V gene: TRBV19
clone size: .
J gene: TRBJ1-4
CDR3 DNA: TGTGCCAGTAGTATAGAGGGGGGAGTTGAAAAACTGTTTTTT
CDR3 protein: CASSIEGGVEKLFF

D gene: .
V gene: TRBV12-3/TRBV12-4
clone size: .
J gene: TRBJ1-4
CDR3 DNA: TGTGCCAGCCTGGGGCCAAATGAAAAACTGTTTTTT
CDR3 protein: CASLGPNEKLFF

D gene: .
V gene: TRBV5-1
clone size: .
J gene: TRBJ2-5
CDR3 DNA: TGCGCCAGCAGCTTGGGGGACACCAAAGAGACCCAGTACTTC
CDR3 protein: CASSLGDTKETQYF

D gene: TRBD2
V gene: TRBV27
clone size: .
J gene: TRBJ2-3
CDR3 DNA: TGTGCCAGCAGGAAAGCGGGAGGGGGAGATACGCAGTATTTT
CDR3 protein: CASRKAGGGDTQYF

D gene: .
V gene: TRBV27
clone size: .
J gene: TRBJ1-1
CDR3 DNA: TGTGCCACCCGCCTCAGGTCTATGAACACTGAAGCTTTCTTT
CDR3 protein: CATRLRSMNTEAFF

D gene: TRBD1
V gene: TRBV3-1/TRBV3-2
clone size: few
J gene: TRBJ1-3
CDR3 DNA: TGTGCCAGCAGCCATGGGACAGGGTCTGGAAACACCATATATTTT
CDR3 protein: CASSHGTGSGNTIYF

D gene: TRBD1
V gene: TRBV12-3/TRBV12-4
clone size: .
J gene: TRBJ1-1
CDR3 DNA: TGTGCCAGCAGCCGAGGACAGGCATATCAAGCTTTCTTT
CDR3 protein: CASSRGQAYQAFF

D gene: .
V gene: TRBV5-4
clone size: .
J gene: TRBJ2-3
CDR3 DNA: TGTGCCAGCAGCGACACTCGTAGCACAGATACGCAGTATTTT
CDR3 protein: CASSDTRSTDTQYF

D gene: TRBD1
V gene: TRBV6-6
clone size: .
J gene: TRBJ2-6
CDR3 DNA: TGTGCCAGCAGCTCACAGGGGTCTGGGGCCAACGTCCTGACTTTC
CDR3 protein: CASSSQGSGANVLTF

D gene: .
V gene: TRBV6-5
clone size: .
J gene: TRBJ2-3
CDR3 DNA: TGTGCCAGCAGTTACATGGGGGGATCCGCAGATACGCAGTATTTT
CDR3 protein: CASSYMGGSADTQYF

D gene: .
V gene: TRBV16
clone size: .
J gene: TRBJ2-3
CDR3 DNA: TGTGCCAGCAGCTACCGGGGTCCCACAGATACGCAGTATTTT
CDR3 protein: CASSYRGPTDTQYF

D gene: .
V gene: TRBV9
clone size: .
J gene: TRBJ2-3
CDR3 DNA: TGTGCCAGCAGCGTAGCTCAACTGAAGGATACGCAGTATTTT
CDR3 protein: CASSVAQLKDTQYF

D gene: .
V gene: TRBV7-9
clone size: few
J gene: TRBJ2-1
CDR3 DNA: TGTGCCAGCAGCTTAGACGGAGATGAGCAGTTCTTC
CDR3 protein: CASSLDGDEQFF